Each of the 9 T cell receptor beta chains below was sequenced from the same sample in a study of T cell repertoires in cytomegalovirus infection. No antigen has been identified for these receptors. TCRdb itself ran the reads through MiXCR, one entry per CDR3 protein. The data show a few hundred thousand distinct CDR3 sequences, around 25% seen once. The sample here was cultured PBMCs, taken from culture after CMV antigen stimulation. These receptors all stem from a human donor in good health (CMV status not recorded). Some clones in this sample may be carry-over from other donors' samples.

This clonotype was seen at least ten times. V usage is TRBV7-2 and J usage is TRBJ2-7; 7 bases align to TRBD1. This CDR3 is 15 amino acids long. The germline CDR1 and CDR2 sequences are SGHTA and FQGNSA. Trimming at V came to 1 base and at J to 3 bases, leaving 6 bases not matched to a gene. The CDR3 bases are TGTGCCAGCAGCTTAGTTGGGACAGCCGGCTACGAGCAGTACTTC. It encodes CASSLVGTAGYEQYF. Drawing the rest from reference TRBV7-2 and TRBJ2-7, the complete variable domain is GAGVSQSPSNKVTEKGKDVELRCDPISGHTALYWYRQSLGQGLEFLIYFQGNSAPDKSGLPSDRFSAERTGGSVSTLTIQRTQQEDSAVYLCASSLVGTAGYEQYFGPGTRLTVT.

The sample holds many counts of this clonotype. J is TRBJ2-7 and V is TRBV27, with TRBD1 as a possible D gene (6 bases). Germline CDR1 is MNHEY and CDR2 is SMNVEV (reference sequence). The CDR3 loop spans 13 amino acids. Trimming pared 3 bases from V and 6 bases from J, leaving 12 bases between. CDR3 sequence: CASSFSPTGEQYF. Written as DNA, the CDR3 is TGTGCCAGCAGTTTTTCCCCGACAGGCGAGCAGTACTTC.

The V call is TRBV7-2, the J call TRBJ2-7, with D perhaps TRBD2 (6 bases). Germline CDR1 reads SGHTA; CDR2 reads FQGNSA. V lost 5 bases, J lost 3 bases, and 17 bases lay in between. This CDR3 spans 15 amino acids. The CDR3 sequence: CASSPTGTAIYEQYF. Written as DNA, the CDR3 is TGTGCCAGCAGCCCCACCGGGACTGCAATCTACGAGCAGTACTTC.

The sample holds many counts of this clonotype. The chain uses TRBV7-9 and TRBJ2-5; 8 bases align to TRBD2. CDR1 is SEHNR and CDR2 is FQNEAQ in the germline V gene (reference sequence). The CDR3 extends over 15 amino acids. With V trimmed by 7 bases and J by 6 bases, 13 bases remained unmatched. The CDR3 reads CASTGERESAQTQYF. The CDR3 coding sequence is TGTGCCAGCACCGGGGAGCGGGAGTCGGCCCAGACCCAGTACTTC.

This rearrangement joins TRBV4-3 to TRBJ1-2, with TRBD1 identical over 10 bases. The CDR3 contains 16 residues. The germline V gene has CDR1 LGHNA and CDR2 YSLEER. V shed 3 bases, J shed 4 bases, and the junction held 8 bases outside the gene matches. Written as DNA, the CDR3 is TGCGCCAGCAGCCAGGCCGGGACAGGGGAACGCTATGGCTACACCTTC. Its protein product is CASSQAGTGERYGYTF.

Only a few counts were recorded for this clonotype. CDR3: CASSYYRDRGRLNYGYTF. In DNA form, the CDR3 reads TGTGCCAGCAGCTACTACCGGGACAGGGGGCGTCTAAACTATGGCTACACCTTC. V is TRBV5-4 and J is TRBJ1-2, with 12 bases fitting TRBD1. Looked up from germline, CDR1 is SGHNT and CDR2 is YYREEE (reference sequence). Trimming took 3 bases from V and 2 from J; bases not matched to a gene: 11. There are 18 residues in the CDR3.

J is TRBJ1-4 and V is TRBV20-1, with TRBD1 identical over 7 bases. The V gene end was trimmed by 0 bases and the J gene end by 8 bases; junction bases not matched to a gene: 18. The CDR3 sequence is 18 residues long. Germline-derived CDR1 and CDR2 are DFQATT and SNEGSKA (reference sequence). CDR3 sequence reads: CSARERRTGPVDSEKLFF. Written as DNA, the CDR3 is TGCAGTGCTAGAGAGCGCAGGACAGGTCCCGTCGACAGCGAAAAACTGTTTTTT.

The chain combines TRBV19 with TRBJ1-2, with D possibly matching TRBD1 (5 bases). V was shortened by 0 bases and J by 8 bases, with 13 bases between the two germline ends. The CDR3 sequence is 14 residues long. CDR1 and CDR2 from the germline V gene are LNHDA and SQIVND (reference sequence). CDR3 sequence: CASSIDSGPGGYTF. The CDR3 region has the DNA TGTGCCAGTAGTATAGACTCGGGGCCTGGAGGCTACACCTTC.

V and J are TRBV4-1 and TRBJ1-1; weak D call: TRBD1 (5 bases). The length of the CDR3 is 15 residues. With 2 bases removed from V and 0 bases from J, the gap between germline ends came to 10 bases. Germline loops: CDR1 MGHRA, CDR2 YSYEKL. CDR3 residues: CASSQHQGLNTEAFF. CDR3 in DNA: TGCGCCAGCAGCCAACATCAGGGACTGAACACTGAAGCTTTCTTT.